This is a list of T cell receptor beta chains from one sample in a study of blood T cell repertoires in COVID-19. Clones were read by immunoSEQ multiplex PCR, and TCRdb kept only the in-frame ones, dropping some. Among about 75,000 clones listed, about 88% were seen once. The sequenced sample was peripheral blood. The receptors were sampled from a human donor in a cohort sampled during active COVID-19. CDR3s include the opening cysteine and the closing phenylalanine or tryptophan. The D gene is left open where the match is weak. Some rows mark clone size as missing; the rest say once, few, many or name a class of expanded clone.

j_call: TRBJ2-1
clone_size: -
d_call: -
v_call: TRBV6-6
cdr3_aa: CASSPGSGPEQFF
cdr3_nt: TGTGCCAGCAGCCCCGGGAGTGGGCCTGAGCAGTTCTTC

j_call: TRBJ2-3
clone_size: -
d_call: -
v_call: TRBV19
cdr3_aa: CASSIVETRFADTQYF
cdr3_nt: TGTGCCAGTAGTATAGTTGAGACTAGATTTGCAGATACGCAGTATTTT

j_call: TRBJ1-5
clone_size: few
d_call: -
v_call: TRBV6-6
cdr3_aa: CASSYGEANQPQHF
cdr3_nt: TGTGCCAGCAGTTATGGGGAGGCGAATCAGCCCCAGCATTTT

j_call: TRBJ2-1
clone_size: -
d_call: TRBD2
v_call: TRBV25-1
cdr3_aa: CASSSSGSLNEQFF
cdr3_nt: TGTGCCAGCAGTTCCAGCGGGAGCCTCAATGAGCAGTTCTTC

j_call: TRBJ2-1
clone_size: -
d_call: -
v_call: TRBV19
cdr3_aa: CASSTPLEAGVNEQFF
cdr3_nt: TGTGCCAGTAGTACTCCGTTAGAGGCCGGTGTTAATGAGCAGTTCTTC

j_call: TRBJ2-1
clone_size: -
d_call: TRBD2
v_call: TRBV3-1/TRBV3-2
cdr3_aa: CASSQSLAGVYEQFF
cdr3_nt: TGTGCCAGCAGCCAATCCTTGGCGGGAGTTTATGAGCAGTTCTTC

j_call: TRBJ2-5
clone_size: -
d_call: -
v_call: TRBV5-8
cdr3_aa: CASSAGLIQETQYF
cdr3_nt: TGTGCCAGCAGCGCGGGCCTTATACAAGAGACCCAGTACTTC

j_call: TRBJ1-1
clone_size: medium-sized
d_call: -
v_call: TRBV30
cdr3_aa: CAWSVFDRTVTEAFF
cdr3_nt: TGTGCCTGGAGTGTGTTTGACCGGACAGTCACTGAAGCTTTCTTT

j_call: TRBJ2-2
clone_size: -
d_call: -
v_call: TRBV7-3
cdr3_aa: CASSLRRTGELFF
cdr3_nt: TGTGCCAGCAGCTTAAGGAGGACCGGGGAGCTGTTTTTT

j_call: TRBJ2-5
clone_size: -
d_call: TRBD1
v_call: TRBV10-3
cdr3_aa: CAISASGTGIETQYF
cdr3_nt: TGTGCCATCAGTGCCTCCGGGACAGGGATAGAGACCCAGTACTTC

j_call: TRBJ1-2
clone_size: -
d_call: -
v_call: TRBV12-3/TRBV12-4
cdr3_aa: CASSLRSYGYTF
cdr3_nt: TGTGCCAGCAGTTTACGGTCCTATGGCTACACCTTC

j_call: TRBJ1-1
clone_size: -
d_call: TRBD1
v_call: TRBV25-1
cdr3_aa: CASSDPQRQGRTEAFF
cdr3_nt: TGTGCCAGCAGTGATCCCCAACGACAGGGTAGGACTGAAGCTTTCTTT

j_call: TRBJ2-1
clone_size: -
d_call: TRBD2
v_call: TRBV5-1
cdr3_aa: CASSFKLAGANEQFF
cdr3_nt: TGCGCCAGCAGCTTCAAACTAGCGGGAGCTAATGAGCAGTTCTTC

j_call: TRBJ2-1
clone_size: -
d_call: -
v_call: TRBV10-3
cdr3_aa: CAIKFSRENEQFF
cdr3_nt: TGTGCCATCAAGTTTAGCAGGGAAAATGAGCAGTTCTTC